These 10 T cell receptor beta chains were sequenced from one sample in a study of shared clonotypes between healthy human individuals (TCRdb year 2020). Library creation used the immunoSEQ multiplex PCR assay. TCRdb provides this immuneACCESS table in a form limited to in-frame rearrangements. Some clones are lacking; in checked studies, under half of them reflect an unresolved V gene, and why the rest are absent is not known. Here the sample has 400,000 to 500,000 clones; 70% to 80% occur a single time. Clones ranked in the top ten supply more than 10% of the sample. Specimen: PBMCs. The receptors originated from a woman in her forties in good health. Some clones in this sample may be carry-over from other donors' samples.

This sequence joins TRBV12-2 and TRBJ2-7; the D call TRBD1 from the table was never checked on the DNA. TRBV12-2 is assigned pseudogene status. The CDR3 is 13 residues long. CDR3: CASRLGDTYEQYF. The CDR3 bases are TGTGCAAGTCGCTTAGGGGACACCTACGAGCAGTACTTC.

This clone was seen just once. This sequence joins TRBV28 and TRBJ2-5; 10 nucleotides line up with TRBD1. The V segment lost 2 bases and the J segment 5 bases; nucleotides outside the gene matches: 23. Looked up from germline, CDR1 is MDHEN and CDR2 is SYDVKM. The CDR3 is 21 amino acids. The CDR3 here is CASSLRSWDRGPLGPGETQYF. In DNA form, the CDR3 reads TGTGCCAGCAGTTTAAGGTCCTGGGACAGGGGCCCACTGGGGCCCGGGGAGACCCAGTACTTC.

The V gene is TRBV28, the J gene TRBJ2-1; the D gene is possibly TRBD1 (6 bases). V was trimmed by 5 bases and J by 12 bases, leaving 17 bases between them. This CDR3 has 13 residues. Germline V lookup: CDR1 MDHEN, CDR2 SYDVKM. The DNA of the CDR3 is TGTGCCAGCAGTCCCCCGGACAGTTCGGCGCAGTTCTTC. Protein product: CASSPPDSSAQFF.

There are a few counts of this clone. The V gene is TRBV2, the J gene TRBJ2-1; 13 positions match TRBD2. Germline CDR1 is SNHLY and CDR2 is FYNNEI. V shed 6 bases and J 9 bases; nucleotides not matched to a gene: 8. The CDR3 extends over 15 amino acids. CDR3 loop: CASRPGLAGSFEQFF. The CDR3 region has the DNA TGTGCCAGCAGACCGGGACTAGCGGGATCATTTGAGCAGTTCTTC.

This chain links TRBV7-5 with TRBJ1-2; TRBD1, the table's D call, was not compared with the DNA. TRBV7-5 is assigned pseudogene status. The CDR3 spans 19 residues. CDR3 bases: TGTGTCAGAAGCTTAGCGCACCCACCCCGGATACAGGTTGTCAATGGCTACACCTTC. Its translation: CVRSLAHPPRIQVVNGYTF.

CDR3 nucleotides: TGTGCCAGCAGTTTATGGGACAGGGCTAACGAGCAGTACTTC. It specifies CASSLWDRANEQYF. This rearrangement joins TRBV28 to TRBJ2-7; 8 nucleotides align to TRBD1. The CDR3 is made up of 14 amino acids. Looked up from germline, CDR1 is MDHEN and CDR2 is SYDVKM. Unmatched junction bases numbered 3, after V lost 0 bases and J lost 5 bases.

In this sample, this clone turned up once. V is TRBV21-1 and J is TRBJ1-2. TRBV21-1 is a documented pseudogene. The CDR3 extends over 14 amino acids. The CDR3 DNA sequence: TGTGCCAGCAGCAACCGGGAGGGGTGCTATGGCTACACCTTC. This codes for CASSNREGCYGYTF.

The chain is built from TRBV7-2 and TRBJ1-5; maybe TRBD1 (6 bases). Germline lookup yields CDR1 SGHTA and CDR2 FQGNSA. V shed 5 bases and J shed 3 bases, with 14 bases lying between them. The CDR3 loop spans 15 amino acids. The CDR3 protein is CASSLYQGHNQPQHF. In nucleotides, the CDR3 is TGTGCCAGCAGCCTATATCAGGGGCACAATCAGCCCCAGCATTTT.

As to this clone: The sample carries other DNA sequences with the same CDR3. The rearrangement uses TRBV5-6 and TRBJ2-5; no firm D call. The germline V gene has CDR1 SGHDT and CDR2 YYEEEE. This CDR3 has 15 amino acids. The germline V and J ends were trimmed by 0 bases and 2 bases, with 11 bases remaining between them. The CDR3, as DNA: TGTGCCAGCAGCTTGGGGCGCTCGGTACAAGAGACCCAGTACTTC. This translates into CASSLGRSVQETQYF.

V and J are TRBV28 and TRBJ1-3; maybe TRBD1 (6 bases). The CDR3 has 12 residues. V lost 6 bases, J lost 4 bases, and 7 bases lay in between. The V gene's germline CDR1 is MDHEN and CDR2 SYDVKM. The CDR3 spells CASSDRGNTIYF. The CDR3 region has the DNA TGTGCCAGCAGCGACAGGGGAAACACCATATATTTT.